A selection of T cell receptor beta chains follows, all from one sample in a study of T cells after posttransplantation cyclophosphamide. Data came from immunoSEQ multiplex PCR; TCRdb stores just in-frame clones and leaves some out. The repertoire holds about 18,000 clones, with 77% as singletons. The sample here was CD8+ T cells sorted from PBMCs, taken approximately 2,000 days after a stem cell transplant with posttransplant cyclophosphamide. The receptor set was obtained from a female patient aged 40 to 50 who received an allogeneic stem cell transplant from a related donor, was CMV-positive, and had no GVHD. These T cells may partly come from the graft donor. Each CDR3 is given with its conserved first and last residue. D genes are given only for firm matches. Only some rows state a clone size, as once, few, many or a class for expanded clones.

D: TRBD1; size: .; J: TRBJ1-4; V: TRBV7-6; CDR3: CASSSPGQGAIYEKLFF
D: TRBD1; size: .; J: TRBJ2-1; V: TRBV12-5; CDR3: CASGLVERTGQRGAYNEQFF
D: .; size: .; J: TRBJ2-1; V: TRBV6-6; CDR3: CASRLEGSYNEQFF
D: .; size: few; J: TRBJ1-2; V: TRBV7-9; CDR3: CASSLEAASQSYGYTF
D: TRBD1; size: .; J: TRBJ2-1; V: TRBV7-9; CDR3: CASSPLRQGSSYNEQFF
D: TRBD1; size: few; J: TRBJ1-2; V: TRBV27; CDR3: CASSPSTGGSVYGYTF
D: TRBD1; size: .; J: TRBJ2-5; V: TRBV13; CDR3: CASSLEGGGETQYF
D: TRBD1; size: .; J: TRBJ2-1; V: TRBV6-4; CDR3: CASSTGGMGNEQFF
D: TRBD1; size: .; J: TRBJ2-7; V: TRBV7-9; CDR3: CASSLARKGQGIAYEQYF
D: TRBD1; size: .; J: TRBJ1-2; V: TRBV7-8; CDR3: CASSTRASGTGDYGYTF
D: TRBD1; size: .; J: TRBJ2-1; V: TRBV6-5; CDR3: CASSPGTGVYNEQFF
D: TRBD1; size: .; J: TRBJ1-5; V: TRBV7-2; CDR3: CASSPRTGVSNQPQHF
D: TRBD1; size: .; J: TRBJ1-6; V: TRBV4-2; CDR3: CASSQPGQGRSPLHF
D: .; size: .; J: TRBJ2-4; V: TRBV14; CDR3: CASSQGGAAKNIQYF
D: TRBD2; size: few; J: TRBJ2-2; V: TRBV5-6; CDR3: CASSLGAGGHTGELFF
D: TRBD2; size: once; J: TRBJ2-3; V: TRBV27; CDR3: CASSSPGTSDDTQYF
D: TRBD1; size: .; J: TRBJ2-7; V: TRBV9; CDR3: CASSEGQGYEQYF
D: TRBD2; size: once; J: TRBJ2-1; V: TRBV4-3; CDR3: CASSQDGAGGPYNEQFF
D: TRBD1; size: few; J: TRBJ2-1; V: TRBV7-9; CDR3: CASWGQGDLNEQFF
D: TRBD2; size: .; J: TRBJ2-1; V: TRBV6-6; CDR3: CASSPSGGALYEQFF
D: TRBD1; size: .; J: TRBJ1-5; V: TRBV7-8; CDR3: CASSLDLRGSQPQHF
D: .; size: .; J: TRBJ2-3; V: TRBV2; CDR3: CASRGGTSTDTQYF
D: TRBD1; size: .; J: TRBJ1-1; V: TRBV7-3; CDR3: CASSLGQGVTEAFF
D: TRBD2; size: .; J: TRBJ2-1; V: TRBV27; CDR3: CASSGLAGGFFEQFF
D: TRBD1; size: once; J: TRBJ2-7; V: TRBV2; CDR3: CASSKGQGTSYEQYF
D: .; size: few; J: TRBJ2-3; V: TRBV7-2; CDR3: CASSLDEVGLIPGDTQYF
D: TRBD1; size: .; J: TRBJ2-7; V: TRBV29-1; CDR3: CSVVGTGGNEQYF
D: .; size: .; J: TRBJ2-5; V: TRBV7-9; CDR3: CASSFVGQGYGETQYF
D: .; size: .; J: TRBJ2-5; V: TRBV21-1; CDR3: CASSGQGAEQETQYF
D: .; size: once; J: TRBJ2-7; V: TRBV14; CDR3: CASSHAHPYEQYF
D: TRBD2; size: few; J: TRBJ2-7; V: TRBV10-2; CDR3: CASTLTSDYEQYF
D: TRBD1; size: .; J: TRBJ2-7; V: TRBV10-3; CDR3: CAISSTGTDEMYNSYEQYF
D: TRBD1; size: .; J: TRBJ1-1; V: TRBV7-6; CDR3: CASSLIRDRVNTEAFF
D: .; size: .; J: TRBJ1-4; V: TRBV5-1; CDR3: CASSLRGHNEKLFF
D: .; size: .; J: TRBJ2-1; V: TRBV7-9; CDR3: CASSRTDSYNEQFF
D: TRBD1; size: few; J: TRBJ1-2; V: TRBV6-1; CDR3: CASSEAEDRGDSNYGYTF
D: .; size: .; J: TRBJ2-1; V: TRBV7-2; CDR3: CASSLAPEEYYNEQFF
D: TRBD2; size: .; J: TRBJ2-7; V: TRBV11-2; CDR3: CASSLGGSGGSYEQYF
D: .; size: few; J: TRBJ2-2; V: TRBV5-6; CDR3: CASSFPLNTGELFF
D: TRBD1; size: .; J: TRBJ2-5; V: TRBV29-1; CDR3: CSARQGARETQYF
D: TRBD1; size: .; J: TRBJ2-2; V: TRBV27; CDR3: CASSTNRGTGELFF
D: .; size: .; J: TRBJ2-5; V: TRBV5-4; CDR3: CASSSLNLWETQYF